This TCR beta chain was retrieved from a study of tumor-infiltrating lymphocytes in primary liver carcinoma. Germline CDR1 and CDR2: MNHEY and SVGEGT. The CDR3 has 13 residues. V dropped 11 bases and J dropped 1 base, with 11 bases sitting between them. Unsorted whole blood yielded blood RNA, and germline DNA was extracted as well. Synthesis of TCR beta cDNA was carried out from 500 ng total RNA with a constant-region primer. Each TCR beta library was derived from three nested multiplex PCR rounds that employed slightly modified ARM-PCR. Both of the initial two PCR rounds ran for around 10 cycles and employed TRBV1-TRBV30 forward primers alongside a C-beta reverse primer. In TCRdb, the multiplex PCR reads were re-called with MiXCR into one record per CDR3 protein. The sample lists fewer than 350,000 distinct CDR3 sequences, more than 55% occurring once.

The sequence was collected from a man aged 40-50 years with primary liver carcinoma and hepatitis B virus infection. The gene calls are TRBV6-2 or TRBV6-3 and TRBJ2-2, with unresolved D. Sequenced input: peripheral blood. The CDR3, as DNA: TGTGCCGGCCGACGGGTGAACACCGGGGAGCTGTTTTTT. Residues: CAGRRVNTGELFF.